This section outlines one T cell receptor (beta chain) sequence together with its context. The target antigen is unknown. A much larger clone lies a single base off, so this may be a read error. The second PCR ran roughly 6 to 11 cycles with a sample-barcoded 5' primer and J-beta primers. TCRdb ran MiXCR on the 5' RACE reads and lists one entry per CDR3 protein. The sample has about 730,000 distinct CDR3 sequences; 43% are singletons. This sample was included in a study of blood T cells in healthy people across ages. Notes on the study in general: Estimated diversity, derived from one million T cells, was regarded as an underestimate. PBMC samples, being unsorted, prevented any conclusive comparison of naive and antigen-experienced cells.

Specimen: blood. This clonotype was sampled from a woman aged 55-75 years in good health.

The CDR3 protein is CSGESRGREAENIQYF. CDR3 nucleotides: TGCAGTGGAGAGAGCAGGGGGCGCGAAGCCGAAAACATTCAGTACTTC. The genes are TRBV20-1 and TRBJ2-4, with 8 bases aligning to TRBD1. The CDR3 covers 16 residues. Germline CDR1 is DFQATT and CDR2 is SNEGSKA (reference sequence).